These 9 T cell receptor beta chains share one sample of origin, sequenced in a study of cytomegalovirus exposure and HLA in healthy donors. 60 Vbeta and 13 Jbeta primers were used in PCR. The protocol was immunoSEQ multiplex PCR, while the TCRdb copy is restricted to in-frame clones and leaves out a portion. The table includes around 150,000 clones, under 70% detected once. The sequenced sample consisted of PBMCs. All receptors come from a woman aged 40 to 50 in good health and CMV-seropositive.

This clone occurred a few times. This chain joins TRBV27 and TRBJ2-6, with TRBD1 identical over 7 bases. Trimming took 3 bases from V and 1 from J; bases not matched to a gene: 6. In germline, CDR1 is MNHEY, CDR2 SMNVEV (reference sequence). The CDR3 totals 17 residues. CDR3 protein: CASSFWQGESGANVLTF. DNA of the CDR3: TGTGCCAGCAGTTTCTGGCAGGGGGAATCTGGGGCCAACGTCCTGACTTTC.

This clone was recorded a few times. The chain recombines TRBV19 with TRBJ2-7; possibly TRBD2 for D (5 bases). Germline CDR1 LNHDA, CDR2 SQIVND (reference sequence). V dropped 4 bases and J dropped 0 bases, with 13 bases sitting between them. The CDR3 has 15 amino acids. In DNA form, the CDR3 reads TGTGCCAGTAGTAGCCCGGGGAGCCACTCCTACGAGCAGTACTTC. This translates into CASSSPGSHSYEQYF.

The chain recombines TRBV18 with TRBJ2-7, with 13 nucleotides matching TRBD2. The CDR3 length is 16 residues. V lost 2 bases to trimming and J lost 3 bases; unmatched junction nucleotides: 4. Germline lookup yields CDR1 KGHSH and CDR2 LQKENI. In DNA, the CDR3 is TGTGCCAGCTCACCAATCGGGACTAGCGGGGACTACGAGCAGTACTTC. Translation gives CASSPIGTSGDYEQYF.

This sequence joins TRBV2 and TRBJ2-1; maybe TRBD2 (5 bases). The CDR3 loop spans 15 amino acids. Trimming took 7 bases from V and 4 from J, leaving 17 bases between them. CDR1 is SNHLY, CDR2 FYNNEI, per germline. This CDR3 is CASMLRELLYNEQFF. The CDR3 DNA is TGTGCCAGCATGCTCCGGGAACTCCTGTACAATGAGCAGTTCTTC.

V gene TRBV5-4 combines with J gene TRBJ1-1; possible D gene TRBD1, 5 bases. The CDR3 runs 14 residues. Germline V gene data show CDR1 as SGHNT and CDR2 as YYREEE (reference sequence). The ends were cut back, 3 bases at V and 2 bases at J, with 11 bases in the middle. The CDR3 protein is CASSSDKRNTEAFF. CDR3 bases: TGTGCCAGCAGCTCGGACAAAAGAAACACTGAAGCTTTCTTT.

This chain connects TRBV2 to TRBJ2-5, with TRBD2 identical over 13 bases. CDR3 length: 15 amino acids. Germline CDR1 reads SNHLY; CDR2 reads FYNNEI. V shed 9 bases, J shed 5 bases, and the junction held 9 bases outside the gene matches. CDR3 sequence (DNA): TGTGCCAGGGTAGGACTAGCGGGGGTAGGGGAGACCCAGTACTTC. Residues: CARVGLAGVGETQYF.

This clone was recorded once. The genes are TRBV7-8 and TRBJ2-7; the match to TRBD1 covers 7 bases. Germline assignment: CDR1 SGHVS and CDR2 FQNEAQ. The length of the CDR3 is 15 residues. Trimming removed 1 base from V and 3 bases from J; junction bases left unmatched: 6. The CDR3 sequence is CASSLVFRGSYEQYF. CDR3 sequence (DNA): TGTGCCAGCAGCTTAGTTTTCAGGGGGAGCTACGAGCAGTACTTC. Filled out from reference TRBV7-8 and TRBJ2-7, the complete variable domain reads GAGVSQSPRYKVAKRGQDVALRCDPISGHVSLFWYQQALGQGPEFLTYFQNEAQLDKSGLPSDRFFAERPEGSVSTLKIQRTQQEDSAVYLCASSLVFRGSYEQYFGPGTRLTVT.

This clone was seen only a few times. The chain joins TRBV5-1 to TRBJ2-7, with D perhaps matching TRBD2 (6 bases). Trimming removed 0 bases at V and 3 bases at J, with 16 bases between. Per the germline V gene, CDR1 is SGHRS and CDR2 is YFSETQ. This CDR3 region has 16 residues. The CDR3 loop reads CASSLEDVLGLYEQYF. The CDR3 DNA follows: TGCGCCAGCAGCTTGGAGGACGTCTTGGGACTCTACGAGCAGTACTTC. Variable domain in full (rest from reference TRBV5-1 and TRBJ2-7): KAGVTQTPRYLIKTRGQQVTLSCSPISGHRSVSWYQQTPGQGLQFLFEYFSETQRNKGNFPGRFSGRQFSNSRSEMNVSTLELGDSALYLCASSLEDVLGLYEQYFGPGTRLTVT.

V usage is TRBV5-4 and J usage is TRBJ2-5; 7 bases are a match to TRBD1. The J segment lost 1 base and the V segment lost 1 base, leaving 4 bases of the junction unmatched. Per germline, CDR1 SGHNT and CDR2 YYREEE (reference sequence). This CDR3 has 15 residues. CDR3 sequence: CASSLSTGAQETQYF. For the CDR3, the DNA is TGTGCCAGCAGCTTGAGTACAGGGGCCCAAGAGACCCAGTACTTC.